The source of this T cell receptor beta chain is a study of blood T cell repertoires in COVID-19 (dated by TCRdb to 2018 to 2020). Regarding the complete study: The collaborator samples originated in the United States, Italy and Spain and spanned the acute and convalescent phases of COVID-19. The samples were drawn from the first 160 participants of the ongoing ImmuneRACE study and from 1,200 or so subjects provided by 6 global collaborators. Subjects who had been exposed to COVID-19, were actively infected with it, or had recovered from it provided the deeply sampled blood TCRbeta repertoires that made up the dataset. The material from the prospective study consisted of cDNA or gDNA derived from T cells, B-cell-depleted T cells, or PBMCs. The repertoires were released in a freely available public database intended as a resource for research on the immune response to SARS-CoV-2. The sample metadata nearly always contained a de-identified subject ID, COVID-19 status, age in years and sex. Where available, HLA class I and class II types were taken from metadata supplied by the sample provider and were not determined by assay-based typing.

In the case of this clone: Its antigen remains unidentified. It has no much larger one-base neighbor in the sample; base qualities were not kept.

Collaborating institutions collected whole blood in K2EDTA tubes following their own protocols. For TCRbeta analysis, collaborators shipped samples as frozen whole blood, isolated PBMCs, or DNA extracted from either of those sample types. Paper-wide results and their limitations: The amount of clinical and demographic metadata varied by source and participant and was provided uncurated.

TCRbeta CDR3 regions were amplified from genomic DNA by means of the immunoSEQ Assay, a bias-controlled multiplex PCR. In the source study's methods: The number of nucleated cells in each sample was estimated from the amplification of reference gene primers within the assay. Sequence reads were collapsed and filtered to measure the absolute abundance of every unique TCRbeta CDR3 rearrangement. For each sample, productive Simpson clonality was calculated as the square root of Simpson's diversity index across productive rearrangements. In its TCRdb copy, this immuneACCESS table keeps in-frame sequences only and misses some clones. Where compared with another copy, unresolved V genes explain less than half of these, and the others have no known cause. That table supplies the V and J calls and clone size; D and trimming were determined from the DNA. The sample yields some 110,000 clones; 70% to 80% were counted once. The ten largest clonotypes hold more than 0.8% of the sample.

Here V drops 3 bases and J drops 3 bases, and the junction holds 1 base not matched to any gene. The CDR3 starts with the cysteine, ends with the phenylalanine, and has 15 residues. CDR3 DNA only is kept here, 45 bases in frame from base 1. In the germline V gene, CDR1 corresponds to SGHDN and CDR2 to FVKESK. The sample was peripheral blood. The chain uses TRBV14 and TRBJ1-6; 8 bases in the middle match TRBD1. The receptor was isolated from a human donor with acute or convalescent COVID-19. The donor label of this sample is uncertain. This receptor has the CDR3 CASSHGTGYNSPLHF. The nucleotide sequence reads as follows: TGTGCCAGCAGCCACGGGACAGGCTATAATTCACCCCTCCACTTT.